This T cell receptor beta chain was identified during a study of T cell responses to AZD1222 COVID-19 vaccine. TCRdb keeps only in-frame clones here, not all; method: immunoSEQ multiplex PCR. The sample shows about 150,000 clones, around 91% of them seen only once. CDR1 and CDR2 from the germline V gene are MNHEY and SVGAGI. The CDR3 loop spans 14 amino acids. Germline trimming cut 2 bases from V and 8 bases from J; bases unmatched to any gene: 3. A word on this clone: Antigen unknown.

Overall study findings and caveats: The reported proportion of spike-specific TCRs targeting unmutated variant regions was nearly half. In a largely white British group with more females than males, clonal diversity was possibly underestimated. When two AZD1222 doses had been given, Spike-specific TCR breadth and depth rose.

Material: peripheral blood, obtained on day 0 of AZD1222 vaccination. This clonotype was obtained from an adult in good health. The V call is TRBV6-5, the J call TRBJ2-1, with 10 bases fitting TRBD2. The CDR3 region has the DNA TGTGCCAGCAGTTACGGTCTAGCGGGAGATGAGCAGTTCTTC. Residues: CASSYGLAGDEQFF.